The source of this T cell receptor (beta chain) is a study of regulatory T cells in long-lasting Graves disease. In its sample, this clonotype was seen a few times. Its cognate antigen is unknown. Trimming cost V 3 bases and J 4 bases; bases outside gene matches: 2. There are 14 residues in the CDR3. Per the germline V gene, CDR1 is MNHNS and CDR2 is SASEGT. Time point noted: persistent/refractory GD, antithyroid drugs over 5 years with positive TRAb. From RNA extracted from PBMCs, the TCR library was made. Overall study findings and caveats: It was peripheral blood alone, not thyroid tissue, that was studied. Under persistent disease, TRBV28, TRBJ1-2 and TRBJ2-5 were used preferentially.

Construction of TCR beta libraries relied on iRepertoire HTBI primers and on Arm-PCR targeting CDR3 regions. Using its own MiXCR run on the multiplex PCR reads, TCRdb lists one record per CDR3 protein. Of under 500,000 distinct CDR3 sequences detected, roughly 20% appear once; the ten largest clones hold roughly 8%. The chain couples TRBV6-1 to TRBJ2-7; 11 nucleotides agree with TRBD1. Sequences were derived from peripheral blood mononuclear cells (PBMCs), sampled when the disease was refractory, from a patient treated with antithyroid drugs. The sequence was collected from a female donor with Graves disease. In DNA form, the CDR3 reads TGTGCCAGCAGTGAGTGGGACAGGGGGTACGAGCAGTACTTC. It translates to CASSEWDRGYEQYF.